A single sample is the source of the 12 T cell receptor beta chains below, sequenced in a study of blood T cell repertoires in COVID-19. Profiling relied on immunoSEQ multiplex PCR, and the TCRdb table lists in-frame clones only, not all of them. Of around 140,000 clones detected, about nine tenths appear once; the ten largest clones hold 4%. Sample: PBMCs or T cells enriched from blood (not recorded which). These TCRs come from a woman aged 40 to 55 who had been exposed to COVID-19.

V usage is TRBV2 and J usage is TRBJ1-2; D unresolved. Deletions cut 0 bases from V and 8 bases from J, with 10 bases between. This CDR3 has 13 amino acids. Germline CDR1 is SNHLY and CDR2 is FYNNEI. CDR3 protein: CASSEALRGGYTF. In DNA, the CDR3 is TGTGCCAGCAGTGAAGCGTTGAGAGGCGGCTACACCTTC.

This clone showed up just once. The gene calls are TRBV10-1 and TRBJ2-1; D might be TRBD2 (5 bases). In germline, CDR1 is WNHNN, CDR2 SYGVQD (reference sequence). The CDR3 length is 15 residues. The V end lost 4 bases, the J end lost 3 bases, and 13 bases lay between the germline ends. The CDR3 loop reads CASSGGSGVYNEQFF. In DNA, the CDR3 is TGCGCCAGCAGTGGAGGGAGTGGGGTCTACAATGAGCAGTTCTTC.

This sequence joins TRBV29-1 and TRBJ2-7; 7 bases agree with TRBD2. The CDR3 covers 14 residues. With V trimmed by 5 bases and J by 0 bases, 7 bases remained unmatched. CDR1 is SQVTM, CDR2 ANQGSEA, per germline. This CDR3 reads CSVTLRDYSYEQYF. CDR3 in DNA: TGCAGCGTTACCCTCAGGGACTACTCCTACGAGCAGTACTTC.

This clone was counted only a few times. The V gene is TRBV6-2 or TRBV6-3, the J gene TRBJ2-1; TRBD2 aligns across 8 bases. V was pared by 0 bases and J by 6 bases, with 1 base of the junction left unmatched. Germline lookup yields CDR1 MNHEY and CDR2 SVGEGT. This CDR3 has 14 residues. As DNA, the CDR3 is TGTGCCAGCAGTTACTCGAGCGGGGGCAATGAGCAGTTCTTC. It translates to CASSYSSGGNEQFF.

The chain couples TRBV4-3 to TRBJ2-7; 8 bases fit TRBD2. The CDR3 spans 16 residues. The ends lost 0 bases at V and 0 bases at J; junction bases unmatched: 4. Germline loops: CDR1 LGHNA, CDR2 YSLEER. CDR3 in DNA: TGCGCCAGCAGCCAAGATCTAGCGGGCGGCTCCTACGAGCAGTACTTC. Its protein product is CASSQDLAGGSYEQYF.

The chain is built from TRBV6-1 and TRBJ2-5; 9 bases align to TRBD1. The V segment lost 0 bases and the J segment 1 base; nucleotides outside the gene matches: 6. The germline V gene has CDR1 MNHNS and CDR2 SASEGT. The CDR3 runs to 17 residues. The CDR3, as DNA: TGTGCCAGCAGTGAAGCTAGCATGGGACAGGGCCAAGAGACCCAGTACTTC. It specifies CASSEASMGQGQETQYF.

This rearrangement joins TRBV9 to TRBJ2-5; D is possibly TRBD2 (5 bases). The CDR3 loop spans 13 amino acids. The V gene lost 3 bases and the J gene lost 5 bases, with 11 bases spanning the gap. The germline V gene encodes CDR1 SGDLS and CDR2 YYNGEE. CDR3 bases: TGTGCCAGCAGCGAGGGCCGAGGGGAGACCCAGTACTTC. Protein product: CASSEGRGETQYF.

The V gene is TRBV19, the J gene TRBJ1-6, with D perhaps matching TRBD1 (6 bases). Germline V gene lookup returns CDR1 LNHDA and CDR2 SQIVND (reference sequence). V lost 7 bases to trimming and J lost 7 bases, with 17 bases between them. This CDR3 comprises 15 residues. This chain's CDR3 is CASNDVGTRNSPLHF. The CDR3 nucleotides are TGTGCCAGTAATGACGTGGGGACACGCAATTCACCCCTCCACTTT.

In its sample, this clone was seen once. The gene calls are TRBV2 and TRBJ2-5, with TRBD1 matching 7 bases. The V gene end was trimmed by 7 bases and the J gene end by 13 bases; junction bases not matched to a gene: 18. The CDR3 has 14 amino acids. Germline V gene sequence: CDR1 SNHLY, CDR2 FYNNEI. In DNA form, the CDR3 reads TGTGCCAGCACCGAAGCGAGAGGGGGCGTCTCCCCGTACTTC. It specifies CASTEARGGVSPYF.

This CDR3 reads CASSPPPHQSYGYTF. The CDR3 DNA sequence: TGTGCCAGCTCACCACCGCCACACCAGTCCTATGGCTACACCTTC. The chain carries TRBV18 and TRBJ1-2; D remains ambiguous. CDR1 is KGHSH and CDR2 is LQKENI in the germline V gene. The CDR3 runs 15 residues. V lost 0 bases and J 4 bases, leaving 12 bases between the germline ends.

V usage is TRBV5-4 and J usage is TRBJ2-7; 10 bases match TRBD2. The V gene end was trimmed by 3 bases and the J gene end by 5 bases; junction bases not matched to a gene: 8. Germline V lookup: CDR1 SGHNT, CDR2 YYREEE (reference sequence). The CDR3 extends over 15 amino acids. In DNA, the CDR3 is TGTGCCAGCAGCTCAGCGGGGGGGCTCTTGGACGAGCAGTACTTC. It encodes CASSSAGGLLDEQYF.

This clone appeared once. The genes are TRBV5-1 and TRBJ1-1; 7 bases line up with TRBD1. Looked up from germline, CDR1 is SGHRS and CDR2 is YFSETQ. The length of the CDR3 is 16 residues. V lost 7 bases to trimming and J lost 0 bases; unmatched junction nucleotides: 12. The CDR3 DNA reads as TGCGCCAGCCGCGCCGGGACAGATTATATGAACACTGAAGCTTTCTTT. It encodes CASRAGTDYMNTEAFF.